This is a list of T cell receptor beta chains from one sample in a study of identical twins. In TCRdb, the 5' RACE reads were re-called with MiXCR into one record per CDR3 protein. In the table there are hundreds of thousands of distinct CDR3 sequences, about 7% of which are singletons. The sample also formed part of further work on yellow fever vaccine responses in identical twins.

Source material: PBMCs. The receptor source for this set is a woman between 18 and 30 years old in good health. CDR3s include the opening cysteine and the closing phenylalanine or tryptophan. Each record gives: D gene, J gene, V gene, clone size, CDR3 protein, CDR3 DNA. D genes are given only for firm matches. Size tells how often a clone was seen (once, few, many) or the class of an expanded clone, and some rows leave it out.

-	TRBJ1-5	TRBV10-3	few	CAISEGGVQPQHF	TGTGCCATCAGTGAAGGGGGGGTTCAGCCCCAGCATTTT
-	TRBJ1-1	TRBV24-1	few	CATSDPGDGAFF	TGTGCCACCAGTGATCCGGGGGATGGGGCTTTCTTT
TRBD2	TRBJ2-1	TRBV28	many	CATVAISGGPGNEQFF	TGTGCCACAGTAGCCATATCGGGAGGGCCCGGCAATGAGCAGTTCTTC
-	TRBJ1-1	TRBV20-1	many	CSASTGQNTEAFF	TGCAGTGCCTCGACAGGTCAAAACACTGAAGCTTTCTTT
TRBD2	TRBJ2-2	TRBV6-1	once	CASRAGGPGNTGELFF	TGTGCCAGCAGGGCGGGAGGGCCGGGAAACACCGGGGAGCTGTTTTTT
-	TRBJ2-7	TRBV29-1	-	CSVEAAGQVRYEQYF	TGCAGCGTTGAAGCAGCGGGACAGGTTCGCTACGAGCAGTACTTC
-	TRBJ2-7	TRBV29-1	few	CSVAGGASTYEQYF	TGCAGCGTCGCAGGGGGGGCATCTACCTACGAGCAGTACTTC
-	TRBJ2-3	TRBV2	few	CASIRGSTDTQYF	TGTGCCAGCATTCGAGGCAGCACAGATACGCAGTATTTT
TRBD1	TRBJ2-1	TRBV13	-	CACCLGTGERRTYNEQFF	TGTGCCTGCTGCTTAGGGACAGGGGAGCGGAGAACCTACAATGAGCAGTTCTTC
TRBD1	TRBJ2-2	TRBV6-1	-	CASSDDRVTGELFF	TGTGCCAGCAGTGATGACAGGGTCACCGGGGAGCTGTTTTTT
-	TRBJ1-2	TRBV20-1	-	CSARTLNYGYTF	TGCAGTGCTAGAACACTCAACTATGGCTACACCTTC
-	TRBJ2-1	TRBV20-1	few	CSARESMGEVSYNEQFF	TGCAGTGCTAGAGAGTCAATGGGGGAGGTATCCTACAATGAGCAGTTCTTC
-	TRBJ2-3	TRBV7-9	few	CASSPGVADPRDTQYF	TGTGCCAGCAGCCCCGGGGTAGCGGACCCTCGGGATACGCAGTATTTT
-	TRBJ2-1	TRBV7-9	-	CASSLSSCTTSYNEQFF	TGTGCCAGCAGCTTAAGTAGTTGTACTACCTCCTACAATGAGCAGTTCTTC
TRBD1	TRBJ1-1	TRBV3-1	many	CASSPLTGENTEAFF	TGTGCCAGCAGCCCCCTGACAGGGGAGAACACTGAAGCTTTCTTT
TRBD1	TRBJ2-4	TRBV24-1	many	CATSDPSGQATENIQYF	TGTGCCACCAGTGACCCGTCTGGACAGGCTACCGAAAACATTCAGTACTTC
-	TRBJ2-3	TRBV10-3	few	CAISESHGGSADTQYF	TGTGCCATCAGTGAGTCCCACGGGGGCAGTGCAGATACGCAGTATTTT
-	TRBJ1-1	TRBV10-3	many	CATAPLGVEVTEAFF	TGTGCCACCGCACCCCTGGGGGTCGAAGTCACTGAAGCTTTCTTT
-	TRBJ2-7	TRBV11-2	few	CASSVAVPYEQYF	TGTGCCAGCAGTGTAGCGGTGCCCTACGAGCAGTACTTC
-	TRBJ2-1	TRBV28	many	CASSLYAFGGEGFRFEQFF	TGTGCCAGCAGTTTATACGCGTTCGGGGGTGAAGGGTTTCGGTTTGAGCAGTTCTTC
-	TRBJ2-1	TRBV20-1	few	CSAPRAGQSYNEQFF	TGCAGTGCCCCGCGGGCGGGGCAGAGCTACAATGAGCAGTTCTTC
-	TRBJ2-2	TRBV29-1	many	CSVLEGKNTGELFF	TGCAGCGTTCTGGAGGGGAAGAACACCGGGGAGCTGTTTTTT
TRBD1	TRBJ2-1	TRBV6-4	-	CGSSDSIIRTGFYNEQFF	TGTGGCAGCAGTGACTCGATAATAAGGACAGGGTTCTACAATGAGCAGTTCTTC
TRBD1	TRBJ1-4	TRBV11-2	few	CASSLVLGTGTTNEKLFF	TGTGCCAGCAGCTTAGTTTTGGGGACAGGGACAACTAATGAAAAACTGTTTTTT
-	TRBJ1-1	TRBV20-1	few	CSARGGTYTEAFF	TGCAGTGCTAGGGGTGGAACGTACACTGAAGCTTTCTTT
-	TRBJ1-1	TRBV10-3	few	CAIGRENTEAFF	TGTGCCATCGGTCGGGAGAACACTGAAGCTTTCTTT
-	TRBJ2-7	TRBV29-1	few	CSVAPDRPYEQYF	TGCAGCGTTGCCCCCGACAGACCCTACGAGCAGTACTTC
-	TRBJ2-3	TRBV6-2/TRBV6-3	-	CASSYRGATDTQYF	TGTGCCAGCAGTTATCGGGGAGCCACAGATACGCAGTATTTT
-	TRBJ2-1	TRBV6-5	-	CASQRIAGEQFF	TGTGCCAGCCAAAGGATCGCGGGGGAGCAGTTCTTC
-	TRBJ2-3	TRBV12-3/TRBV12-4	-	CASSRGQSIDTQYF	TGTGCCAGCAGCCGCGGACAGAGCATAGATACGCAGTATTTT
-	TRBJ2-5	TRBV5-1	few	CASARPQETQYF	TGCGCCAGCGCCCGACCCCAAGAGACCCAGTACTTC
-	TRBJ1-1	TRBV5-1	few	CASSFWGGDGAFF	TGCGCCAGCAGCTTCTGGGGAGGAGATGGAGCTTTCTTT
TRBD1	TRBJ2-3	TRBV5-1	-	CASSRDPTGGPDTQYF	TGCGCCAGCAGCCGAGACCCGACAGGGGGCCCAGATACGCAGTATTTT
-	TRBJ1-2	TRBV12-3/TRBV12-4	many	CASSLSVTWINYGYTF	TGTGCCAGCAGTTTATCGGTTACTTGGATAAACTATGGCTACACCTTC
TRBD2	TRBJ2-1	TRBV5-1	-	CASSLDAGGPNEQFF	TGCGCCAGCAGCTTGGATGCGGGGGGGCCTAATGAGCAGTTCTTC
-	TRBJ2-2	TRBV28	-	CASSPGQLLFGELFF	TGTGCCAGCAGTCCAGGACAGCTATTGTTCGGGGAGCTGTTTTTT
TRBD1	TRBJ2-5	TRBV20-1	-	CSARPRTGGETQYF	TGCAGTGCTAGACCCCGGACAGGGGGAGAGACCCAGTACTTC
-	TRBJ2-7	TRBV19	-	CASSTPRDYEQYF	TGTGCCAGTAGTACCCCGCGTGACTACGAGCAGTACTTC
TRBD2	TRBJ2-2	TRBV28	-	CAGSGGESNTGELFF	TGTGCTGGTAGCGGGGGGGAATCGAACACCGGGGAGCTGTTTTTT
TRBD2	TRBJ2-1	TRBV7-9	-	CASRTDGTSFLNEQFF	TGTGCCAGTAGGACCGATGGGACTAGCTTTCTCAATGAGCAGTTCTTC
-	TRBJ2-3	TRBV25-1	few	CASSGRGLTDTQYF	TGTGCCAGCAGTGGGAGGGGGTTAACAGATACGCAGTATTTT
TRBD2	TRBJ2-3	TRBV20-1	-	CSARDLRGSPPDTQYF	TGCAGTGCTAGAGACCTGCGGGGGTCCCCCCCAGATACGCAGTATTTT
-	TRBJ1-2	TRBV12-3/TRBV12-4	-	CASRQDSFF	TGTGCCAGCAGACAAGACAGCTTCTTC
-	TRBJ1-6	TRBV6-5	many	CASSYSYSPNLVWNSPLHF	TGTGCCAGCAGTTACTCGTACAGCCCGAATCTAGTTTGGAATTCACCCCTCCACTTT
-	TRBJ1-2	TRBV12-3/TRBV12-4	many	CASSYLTGSHGYTF	TGTGCCAGCAGTTACCTTACTGGGTCTCATGGCTACACCTTC
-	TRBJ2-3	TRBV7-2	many	CASSLQRTHPHTQYF	TGTGCCAGCAGCCTCCAGCGGACTCACCCCCATACGCAGTATTTT
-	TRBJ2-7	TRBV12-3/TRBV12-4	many	CASSLGGQKKQYF	TGTGCCAGCAGTTTAGGTGGACAGAAAAAGCAGTACTTC
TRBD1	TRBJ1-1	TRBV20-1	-	CSAKDRGLVDTEAFF	TGCAGTGCCAAGGACAGGGGGCTCGTGGACACTGAAGCTTTCTTT
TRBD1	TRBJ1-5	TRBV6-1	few	CASSEDRAGQPQHF	TGTGCCAGCAGTGAGGACAGGGCAGGTCAGCCCCAGCATTTT
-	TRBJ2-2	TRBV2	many	CASNKAQYTGELFF	TGTGCCAGCAACAAAGCGCAGTACACCGGGGAGCTGTTTTTT
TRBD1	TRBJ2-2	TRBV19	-	CASSITGVAGELFF	TGTGCCAGTAGTATAACAGGGGTGGCCGGGGAGCTGTTTTTT
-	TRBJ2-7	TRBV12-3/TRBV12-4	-	CASSPLGLFYEQYF	TGTGCCAGCAGCCCTTTGGGACTCTTCTACGAGCAGTACTTC